What follows are 13 T cell receptor beta chains derived from one specimen sequenced in a study of technical replicates of blood from a handful of donors. The data were produced by immunoSEQ multiplex PCR, yet TCRdb's version contains in-frame clones alone and is incomplete. In the table there are 13,000 to 15,000 clones, 83% of which are singletons. Input material: PBMCs. The source of these receptors is a human donor in good health.

This sequence joins TRBV19 and TRBJ2-3; possibly TRBD1 for D (8 bases). There are 14 residues in the CDR3. The germline V gene has CDR1 LNHDA and CDR2 SQIVND (reference sequence). Trimming pared 4 bases from V and 4 bases from J, leaving 12 bases between. CDR3 DNA: TGTGCCAGTAGTAATACAGGGGGGGCAGATACGCAGTATTTT. It is translated as CASSNTGGADTQYF.

The chain employs TRBV30 and TRBJ2-7, with 9 bases identical to TRBD2. The CDR3 is 14 amino acids. Germline CDR1 reads GTSNPN; CDR2 reads SVGIG (reference sequence). The trim removed 4 bases at V and 2 bases at J, leaving 6 bases unmatched. DNA for the CDR3: TGTGCCTGGAAAAGCGGGAGGAACACCTACGAGCAGTACTTC. Protein sequence: CAWKSGRNTYEQYF.

The chain couples TRBV13 to TRBJ1-1; D unclear. Germline V gene data show CDR1 as PRHDT and CDR2 as FYEKMQ (reference sequence). V lost 2 bases, J lost 1 base, and 5 bases lay in between. The CDR3 runs to 13 residues. In DNA, the CDR3 is TGTGCCAGCAGCTTACCACAGAACACTGAAGCTTTCTTT. Amino acids: CASSLPQNTEAFF.

This sequence joins TRBV11-1 and TRBJ2-5; no reliable D call. Germline-derived CDR1 and CDR2 are SGHAT and FQDESV (reference sequence). V was trimmed by 1 base and J by 5 bases, leaving 5 bases between them. CDR3 length equals 12 residues. The CDR3 sequence is CASSLVSETQYF. DNA for the CDR3: TGTGCCAGCAGCTTAGTGTCGGAGACCCAGTACTTC.

The V gene is TRBV2, the J gene TRBJ2-7, with 9 bases fitting TRBD2. With 6 bases clipped from V and 4 bases from J, the junction kept 7 bases outside the gene matches. This CDR3 has 14 residues. CDR1 and CDR2 from the germline V gene are SNHLY and FYNNEI. CDR3 region: CASSDLAGTYEQYF. The CDR3 nucleotides are TGTGCCAGCAGCGACCTAGCGGGGACTTACGAGCAGTACTTC. The full variable domain, completed using reference TRBV2 and TRBJ2-7, is EPEVTQTPSHQVTQMGQEVILRCVPISNHLYFYWYRQILGQKVEFLVSFYNNEISEKSEIFDDQFSVERPDGSNFTLKIRSTKLEDSAMYFCASSDLAGTYEQYFGPGTRLTVT.

As DNA, the CDR3 is TGTGCCAGCAGTCCCCGCACACAAGAGACCCAGTACTTC. Its protein is CASSPRTQETQYF. V is TRBV27 and J is TRBJ2-5; D ambiguous. The CDR3 length is 13 residues. Trimming shortened V by 5 bases and J by 2 bases, and 9 bases separated the two germline ends. Germline CDR1 reads MNHEY; CDR2 reads SMNVEV (reference sequence).

V usage is TRBV2 and J usage is TRBJ2-4; tentative D call: TRBD2 (5 bases). The CDR3 has 15 residues. The V and J ends lost 7 bases and 8 bases respectively, with 21 bases between them. The V gene's germline CDR1 is SNHLY and CDR2 FYNNEI. CDR3 sequence: CASKRDTAGADIQYF. The CDR3 DNA is TGTGCCAGCAAACGGGATACTGCCGGCGCAGACATTCAGTACTTC.

The V and J genes are TRBV29-1 and TRBJ2-3; D remains ambiguous. V was clipped by 4 bases and J by 5 bases, with 16 bases between them. This CDR3 is built from 14 residues. The germline gives CDR1 SQVTM, CDR2 ANQGSEA. The CDR3 coding sequence is TGCAGCGTTGCCCGCGGAGAGGTTATAGATACGCAGTATTTT. Its translation is CSVARGEVIDTQYF.

This clone appeared a single time. This chain links TRBV7-7 with TRBJ2-2, with 7 bases matching TRBD2. Germline-derived CDR1 and CDR2 are SSHAT and FNYEAQ (reference sequence). This CDR3 region has 16 residues. The ends lost 5 bases at V and 7 bases at J; junction bases unmatched: 13. Written as DNA, the CDR3 is TGTGCCAGCAGCCCCCTTGGCGGGAGTGGGGGCGGGGAGCTGTTTTTT. Its translation is CASSPLGGSGGGELFF. Using reference TRBV7-7 and TRBJ2-2 for the parts outside the CDR3, the full variable domain is GAGVSQSPRYKVTKRGQDVTLRCDPISSHATLYWYQQALGQGPEFLTYFNYEAQPDKSGLPSDRFSAERPEGSISTLTIQRTEQRDSAMYRCASSPLGGSGGGELFFGEGSRLTVL.

This clone is a singleton in its sample. The CDR3 DNA sequence: TGTGCCAGCAGTTTATCGCGGGGGGGTGTCACTGAAGCTTTCTTT. Protein sequence: CASSLSRGGVTEAFF. The genes are TRBV27 and TRBJ1-1; a possible D gene is TRBD1 (5 bases). This CDR3 has 15 amino acids. Germline lookup yields CDR1 MNHEY and CDR2 SMNVEV (reference sequence). V lost 0 bases and J lost 4, with 12 bases in between.

The chain links TRBV5-4 to TRBJ2-2; tentatively, D is TRBD2 (7 bases). CDR1 is SGHNT and CDR2 is YYREEE in the germline V gene (reference sequence). V lost 4 bases, J lost 6 bases, and 16 bases lay in between. This CDR3 is built from 15 residues. CDR3 amino acids: CASSREGTGSGELFF. DNA for the CDR3: TGTGCCAGCAGCAGGGAGGGCACAGGGTCCGGGGAGCTGTTTTTT.

The gene calls are TRBV5-1 and TRBJ2-5; 7 bases line up with TRBD2. This CDR3 has 15 amino acids. Unmatched junction bases numbered 10, after V lost 4 bases and J lost 4 bases. From germline, CDR1 is SGHRS and CDR2 YFSETQ. The CDR3, as DNA: TGCGCCAGCAGCCCGACTGGGCGGGGGATAGAGACCCAGTACTTC. This sequence encodes CASSPTGRGIETQYF.

The chain uses TRBV19 and TRBJ2-1; 8 nucleotides match TRBD1. This CDR3 has 14 residues. V was pared by 7 bases and J by 9 bases, with 11 bases of the junction left unmatched. Germline assignment: CDR1 LNHDA and CDR2 SQIVND (reference sequence). CDR3 nucleotides: TGTGCCAGTACCCCCATGACAGGGGCCGGTGAGCAGTTCTTC. It is translated as CASTPMTGAGEQFF. Variable domain in full (rest from reference TRBV19 and TRBJ2-1): DGGITQSPKYLFRKEGQNVTLSCEQNLNHDAMYWYRQDPGQGLRLIYYSQIVNDFQKGDIAEGYSVSREKKESFPLTVTSAQKNPTAFYLCASTPMTGAGEQFFGPGTRLTVL.